These T cell receptor beta chains were read from a single sample in a study of post-analysis software for immune sequencing data. MiXCR was run by TCRdb on the PCR reads, yielding one entry per CDR3 protein. The data hold 650,000 to 900,000 distinct CDR3 sequences, with 35% to 55% observed a single time. Material for sequencing was blood. These TCRs come from a girl aged 5-17 years with multiple sclerosis. Each CDR3 is given with its conserved first and last residue. Each record gives: clone size, V gene, J gene, D gene, CDR3 protein, CDR3 DNA. The D gene is left open where the match is weak. Only part of the rows carry a size: once, few, many, or a class if the clone is expanded.

few	TRBV20-1	TRBJ2-5	TRBD2	CSASIDGGSGPGRQETQYF	TGCAGTGCTAGCATTGACGGAGGTAGCGGGCCTGGAAGGCAAGAGACCCAGTACTTC
-	TRBV4-1	TRBJ2-7	TRBD2	CASSQDVASGSRQYF	TGCGCCAGCAGCCAAGATGTAGCTAGCGGGTCACGGCAGTACTTC
-	TRBV6-5	TRBJ1-6	-	CASSYSGVENSPLHF	TGTGCCAGCAGTTACTCGGGGGTGGAGAATTCACCCCTCCACTTT
-	TRBV20-1	TRBJ2-1	-	CSPTHTLYNEQFF	TGCAGTCCTACCCACACCTTATACAATGAGCAGTTCTTC
-	TRBV7-6	TRBJ1-1	-	CASSLSQKNTEAFF	TGTGCCAGCAGCTTGAGCCAGAAGAACACTGAAGCTTTCTTT
-	TRBV28	TRBJ1-3	TRBD1	CASGTGAGNTIYF	TGTGCCTCCGGGACAGGGGCTGGAAACACCATATATTTT
-	TRBV6-1	TRBJ2-7	-	CASTTGNYEQYF	TGTGCCAGCACCACAGGGAACTACGAGCAGTACTTC
-	TRBV12-3/TRBV12-4	TRBJ2-5	-	CASSFGQTYGQYF	TGTGCCAGCAGTTTTGGACAGACCTACGGGCAGTACTTC
-	TRBV10-1	TRBJ2-7	TRBD2	CASSEPTSRDEQYF	TGCGCCAGCAGTGAGCCGACTAGCCGGGACGAGCAGTACTTC
-	TRBV4-2	TRBJ2-1	-	CASSPTGRSYNEQFF	TGTGCCAGCAGCCCGACAGGACGCTCCTACAATGAGCAGTTCTTC
few	TRBV7-3	TRBJ1-1	-	CASSLSPGGYTEAFF	TGTGCCAGCAGCTTAAGTCCGGGTGGGTACACTGAAGCTTTCTTT
few	TRBV20-1	TRBJ2-7	-	CSARDESEQYF	TGCAGTGCTCGGGATGAGAGCGAGCAGTACTTC
-	TRBV6-4	TRBJ2-3	TRBD2	CASSDSGLATDMQYF	TGTGCCAGCAGTGACTCAGGACTAGCCACAGATATGCAGTATTTT
-	TRBV7-2	TRBJ1-2	-	CASSLEQGTVANYGYTF	TGTGCCAGTAGCTTAGAACAGGGAACAGTAGCTAACTATGGCTACACCTTC
-	TRBV7-2	TRBJ2-3	TRBD2	CASRKTSGRASDTQYF	TGTGCCAGCAGGAAGACTAGCGGGAGGGCGTCAGATACGCAGTATTTT
few	TRBV9	TRBJ2-4	-	CASSAQGFTYERQYF	TGTGCCAGCAGCGCACAGGGATTCACCTACGAGCGGCAGTACTTC
few	TRBV27	TRBJ2-6	-	CASSSSEGRPTTNVLTF	TGTGCCAGCAGCAGCTCCGAGGGACGCCCGACGACCAACGTCCTGACTTTC
-	TRBV7-3	TRBJ2-5	TRBD2	CASSSGLAGRNEQYF	TGTGCCAGCAGCTCGGGACTAGCGGGAAGGAATGAGCAGTACTTC
few	TRBV7-3	TRBJ2-1	-	CASSHSVSSYNEQFF	TGTGCCAGCAGCCACTCGGTTAGCTCCTACAATGAGCAGTTCTTC
few	TRBV29-1	TRBJ2-7	-	CSVEQANYEQYF	TGCAGCGTTGAACAGGCAAACTACGAGCAGTACTTC
-	TRBV27	TRBJ2-3	TRBD2	CASSLSWLAGVTDTQYF	TGTGCCAGCAGTTTATCCTGGCTAGCGGGAGTGACAGATACGCAGTATTTT
-	TRBV27	TRBJ2-7	-	CASSLYGSTYEQYF	TGTGCCAGCAGTTTATACGGGAGCACCTACGAGCAGTACTTC
-	TRBV6-2/TRBV6-3	TRBJ2-6	-	CASSVRAGANVLTF	TGTGCCAGCAGTGTCAGGGCTGGGGCCAACGTCCTGACTTTC
few	TRBV9	TRBJ2-2	TRBD2	CASSVPSGRPNTGELFF	TGTGCCAGCAGCGTACCTAGCGGGAGACCGAACACCGGGGAGCTGTTTTTT
-	TRBV12-3/TRBV12-4	TRBJ1-5	TRBD1	CASSQTGPGQPQHF	TGTGCCAGCAGCCAGACAGGGCCCGGTCAGCCCCAGCATTTT
-	TRBV7-2	TRBJ2-7	TRBD1	CASSQDRGHYEQYF	TGTGCCAGCAGCCAGGACAGGGGCCACTACGAGCAGTACTTC
-	TRBV29-1	TRBJ2-7	TRBD1	CSVAPGTGDYEQYF	TGCAGCGTTGCACCCGGGACAGGGGACTACGAGCAGTACTTC
once	TRBV12-3/TRBV12-4	TRBJ2-5	-	CASSNGAIETQYF	TGTGCCAGCAGCAACGGGGCTATCGAGACCCAGTACTTC
-	TRBV27	TRBJ2-3	-	CASSLWGGADTQYF	TGTGCCAGCAGTTTATGGGGCGGTGCGGATACGCAGTATTTT
-	TRBV7-8	TRBJ2-1	TRBD2	CASSLDSGGREGEQFF	TGTGCCAGCAGCTTAGACTCTGGCGGGAGGGAAGGTGAGCAGTTCTTC
-	TRBV29-1	TRBJ2-7	TRBD2	CSAVAGVTYEQYF	TGCAGCGCCGTAGCGGGAGTCACCTACGAGCAGTACTTC
-	TRBV19	TRBJ2-1	TRBD2	CASSTIAGGPSSYNEQFF	TGTGCCAGTAGTACTATAGCGGGAGGTCCCAGCTCCTACAATGAGCAGTTCTTC
few	TRBV6-2/TRBV6-3	TRBJ1-5	-	CASAVREDSNQPQHF	TGTGCCAGCGCAGTGCGGGAGGACAGCAATCAGCCCCAGCATTTT
-	TRBV29-1	TRBJ2-1	TRBD2	CSEERESSYNEQFF	TGCAGCGAGGAGCGGGAGAGTTCCTACAATGAGCAGTTCTTC
few	TRBV5-1	TRBJ2-7	TRBD2	CASSGGTSGDFSYEQYF	TGCGCCAGCAGCGGGGGGACTAGCGGGGATTTCTCCTACGAGCAGTACTTC
-	TRBV29-1	TRBJ2-7	-	CSVAGVHEQYF	TGCAGCGTCGCAGGGGTTCACGAGCAGTACTTC
few	TRBV20-1	TRBJ1-5	-	CSARGGARGNQPQHF	TGCAGTGCTAGAGGCGGGGCGCGAGGCAATCAGCCCCAGCATTTT
few	TRBV5-1	TRBJ2-5	-	CASSLAGGSSLETQYF	TGCGCCAGCAGCTTGGCCGGAGGGTCAAGCCTGGAGACCCAGTACTTC
few	TRBV7-9	TRBJ1-1	TRBD1	CASSPGQANTEAFF	TGTGCCAGCAGCCCGGGACAGGCGAACACTGAAGCTTTCTTT
-	TRBV7-2	TRBJ2-3	TRBD1	CASSPGQGISVTDTQYF	TGTGCCAGCAGCCCCGGACAGGGTATAAGCGTCACAGATACGCAGTATTTT
-	TRBV9	TRBJ1-2	TRBD1	CASSGTAVYGYTF	TGTGCCAGCAGTGGGACAGCAGTATATGGCTACACCTTC
-	TRBV20-1	TRBJ1-4	TRBD1	CSARRQGDNEKLFF	TGCAGTGCTAGGCGACAGGGGGACAATGAAAAACTGTTTTTT
many	TRBV27	TRBJ2-5	-	CASTSQGQETQYF	TGTGCCAGCACCTCACAGGGACAAGAGACCCAGTACTTC
-	TRBV20-1	TRBJ1-5	-	CSATTASRWPQHF	TGCAGTGCTACCACAGCCTCGCGATGGCCCCAGCATTTT
-	TRBV7-9	TRBJ2-7	-	CASSHPPYGRVDEQYF	TGTGCCAGCAGCCACCCCCCCTATGGGAGAGTCGACGAGCAGTACTTC
-	TRBV20-1	TRBJ2-7	TRBD2	CSAISGSGPTYEQYF	TGCAGTGCTATTAGCGGGAGCGGCCCAACCTACGAGCAGTACTTC
-	TRBV20-1	TRBJ2-7	TRBD2	CSAGTSGRGHEQYF	TGCAGTGCTGGAACTAGCGGGAGGGGCCACGAGCAGTACTTC
few	TRBV20-1	TRBJ1-5	TRBD1	CSARLGKRTGMGNQPQHF	TGCAGTGCTAGGCTAGGTAAAAGGACAGGCATGGGCAATCAGCCCCAGCATTTT
-	TRBV4-1	TRBJ1-2	-	CASSHALDNYGYTF	TGCGCCAGCAGCCACGCTCTCGATAACTATGGCTACACCTTC
few	TRBV28	TRBJ1-4	-	CASSPPGSTNEKLFF	TGTGCCAGCAGTCCACCCGGGTCAACTAATGAAAAACTGTTTTTT
-	TRBV20-1	TRBJ2-7	TRBD2	CSARESLAGVFDEQYF	TGCAGTGCTAGAGAGTCCCTAGCGGGAGTTTTCGACGAGCAGTACTTC
-	TRBV27	TRBJ1-1	-	CASSLFRGTEAFF	TGTGCCAGCAGTTTGTTCCGGGGCACTGAAGCTTTCTTT
few	TRBV11-2	TRBJ2-1	TRBD2	CASSTRTSGQDNEQFF	TGTGCCAGCAGCACCCGTACTAGCGGGCAGGACAATGAGCAGTTCTTC
few	TRBV10-3	TRBJ2-3	-	CAISGRGRDTQYF	TGTGCCATCAGTGGTCGAGGGAGGGATACGCAGTATTTT
few	TRBV29-1	TRBJ2-1	TRBD2	CSVDGLAGGNEQFF	TGCAGCGTTGACGGTCTAGCGGGAGGTAATGAGCAGTTCTTC
-	TRBV7-9	TRBJ2-7	TRBD2	CASSSGSGKPLYEQYF	TGTGCCAGCAGCTCGGGTAGCGGGAAGCCCCTTTACGAGCAGTACTTC
few	TRBV27	TRBJ2-5	TRBD2	CASSLTPPTPGLAGGGGQETQYF	TGTGCCAGCAGTTTAACCCCCCCGACCCCGGGACTAGCGGGAGGAGGGGGACAAGAGACCCAGTACTTC
-	TRBV7-9	TRBJ2-1	-	CASSSVLTENEQFF	TGTGCCAGCAGCTCAGTCCTCACTGAAAATGAGCAGTTCTTC